These T cell receptor beta chains were read from a single sample in a study of CD8+CD57+ T cells in acquired aplastic anemia. TCRdb re-called the reads through MiXCR, storing one row per CDR3 protein. The sample lists about 40,000 distinct CDR3 sequences, 63% occurring once. Sequencing input: sorted CD4+, CD8+, or CD8+CD57+ T cells (not recorded which) from PBMCs. These receptor sequences come from a human donor with aplastic anemia. Both conserved end residues are part of each CDR3. D genes are given only for firm matches. Only some rows state a clone size, as once, few, many or a class for expanded clones.

clone_size j_call cdr3_length v_call d_call cdr3_nt cdr3_aa
many TRBJ2-5 14 TRBV11-2 NA TGTGCCAGCAGCTTATCTAGAGAACAAGAGACCCAGTACTTC CASSLSREQETQYF
NA TRBJ1-6 12 TRBV7-2 NA TGTGCCAGCAGCCTGTGGAATTCACCCCTCCACTTT CASSLWNSPLHF
once TRBJ1-1 14 TRBV4-2 TRBD1 TGTGCCAGCAGTTTACAGGGGGCGCTTGATGAAGCTTTCTTT CASSLQGALDEAFF
few TRBJ2-7 12 TRBV10-3 NA TGTGCCATCAGTGAGCCACCGACCGAGCAGTACTTC CAISEPPTEQYF
NA TRBJ2-7 13 TRBV7-3 NA TGTGCCAGCAACAAAACCGGGCTTGACGAGCAGTACTTC CASNKTGLDEQYF
NA TRBJ1-3 14 TRBV10-3 NA TGTGCCATCATGTCCGGCAGATCTGGAAACACCATATATTTT CAIMSGRSGNTIYF
many TRBJ1-6 19 TRBV4-1 NA TGCGCCAGCAGCCAAGATATTTACCCCGAGTCCCCCTATAATTCACCCCTCCACTTT CASSQDIYPESPYNSPLHF
many TRBJ2-5 14 TRBV2 NA TGTGCCAGCACCACCCGGGAACCCCAAGAGACCCAGTACTTC CASTTREPQETQYF
NA TRBJ1-5 14 TRBV5-1 TRBD1 TGCGCCAGCAGCTTAGGACAGGGGACGCAGCCCCAGCATTTT CASSLGQGTQPQHF
NA TRBJ2-1 12 TRBV28 NA TGTGCCAGCAGTTCTACCGGGACCGAGCAGTTCTTC CASSSTGTEQFF
NA TRBJ2-7 14 TRBV10-3 TRBD1 TGTGCCATCAGTGACCTCAGGGGGACCTACGAGCAGTACTTC CAISDLRGTYEQYF
NA TRBJ2-1 16 TRBV24-1 NA TGTGCCACCAGTGCTCCTCGCGGGAAAAGTTCCAATGAGCAGTTCTTC CATSAPRGKSSNEQFF
NA TRBJ1-6 14 TRBV7-9 TRBD1 TGTGCCAGCAGCCATGGGACAGCAAATTCACCCCTCCACTTT CASSHGTANSPLHF
NA TRBJ1-1 12 TRBV20-1 NA TGCAGTGCTAGTAGGGAGAACACTGAAGCTTTCTTT CSASRENTEAFF
NA TRBJ1-2 14 TRBV10-3 TRBD1 TGTGCCATCAGCGCGCCCGGGACAGAGTATGGCTACACCTTC CAISAPGTEYGYTF
NA TRBJ2-7 15 TRBV6-2/TRBV6-3 TRBD2 TGTGCCAGCAGCCCCCGGGGAGGGCTGGTCTACGAGCAGTACTTC CASSPRGGLVYEQYF
many TRBJ1-2 13 TRBV7-9 NA TGTGCCAGCAGGCCCCCAGGGAACTATGGCTACACCTTC CASRPPGNYGYTF
many TRBJ1-1 18 TRBV5-1 NA TGCGCCAGCAGCCCTTACCCTATAGAACAGCTCATGAACACTGAAGCTTTCTTT CASSPYPIEQLMNTEAFF
NA TRBJ1-2 14 TRBV25-1 TRBD1 TGTGCCAGCAGCTTAGGGACAGGGAGCTATGGCTACACCTTC CASSLGTGSYGYTF
many TRBJ2-7 14 TRBV11-2 NA TGTGCCAGCAGCTTAGGAGACGGACGCTACGAGCAGTACTTC CASSLGDGRYEQYF
once TRBJ1-3 15 TRBV19 NA TGTGCCAGTAGTATAGATCGGACCTCTGGAAACACCATATATTTT CASSIDRTSGNTIYF
NA TRBJ2-1 10 TRBV29-1 NA TGCAGCGTTTGGGGAAGCGTGCAGTTCTTC CSVWGSVQFF
many TRBJ2-5 14 TRBV9 NA TGTGCCAGCAGCCCCCTGGCGGGCCGAGAGACCCAGTACTTC CASSPLAGRETQYF
NA TRBJ2-3 17 TRBV7-3 TRBD2 TGTGCCAGCAGCTTAACAGCTAGCGGGGGCTCTACAGATACGCAGTATTTT CASSLTASGGSTDTQYF
NA TRBJ2-1 12 TRBV24-1 NA TGTGCCACCAGTGAGCCCTACAATGAGCAGTTCTTC CATSEPYNEQFF
few TRBJ2-7 13 TRBV7-8 NA TGTGCCAGCAGCTTAGGACAGTCTACTGAGCAGTACTTC CASSLGQSTEQYF
NA TRBJ1-1 14 TRBV6-1 TRBD1 TGTGCCAGCAGCCCTCGGACAGGGAACACTGAAGCTTTCTTT CASSPRTGNTEAFF
NA TRBJ2-5 16 TRBV20-1 NA TGCAGTGCTTGCACCCCCGGGACCGTATTCATGGAGACCCAGTACTTC CSACTPGTVFMETQYF
NA TRBJ2-1 17 TRBV10-1 TRBD1 TGCGCCAGCAGCCAAGACAGGGAAAAGCAGGCTTACAATGAGCAGTTCTTC CASSQDREKQAYNEQFF
NA TRBJ1-1 13 TRBV20-1 NA TGCAGTGCTAGAGTAGAAGGGGAGTATAAAGCTTTCTTT CSARVEGEYKAFF
NA TRBJ1-2 14 TRBV5-5 NA TGTGCCAGCAGCTCGACACGGGGGAACTATGGCTACACCTTC CASSSTRGNYGYTF
few TRBJ2-5 14 TRBV16 NA TGTGCCAGCAGCCATCAGGGAGGCCAAGAGACCCAGTACTTC CASSHQGGQETQYF
NA TRBJ2-1 14 TRBV10-3 NA TGTGCCATCAGTGAGGGGGGGGGCGGTAATGAGCAGTTCTTC CAISEGGGGNEQFF
NA TRBJ1-2 12 TRBV29-1 NA TGCAGCGTTTTGAAGGGAGAACATGGCTACACCTTC CSVLKGEHGYTF
NA TRBJ2-6 12 TRBV2 NA TGTGCCAGCAGTGAAAAGGACAGCTCAGAAGCTTTC CASSEKDSSEAF
many TRBJ2-7 14 TRBV5-1 TRBD1 TGCGCCAGCAGCTTCGGGACAGGAGTCTACGAGCAGTACTTC CASSFGTGVYEQYF
NA TRBJ2-3 15 TRBV29-1 NA TGCAGCGTTGGAGGCCAGGGTCGAAGCACAGATACGCAGTATTTT CSVGGQGRSTDTQYF